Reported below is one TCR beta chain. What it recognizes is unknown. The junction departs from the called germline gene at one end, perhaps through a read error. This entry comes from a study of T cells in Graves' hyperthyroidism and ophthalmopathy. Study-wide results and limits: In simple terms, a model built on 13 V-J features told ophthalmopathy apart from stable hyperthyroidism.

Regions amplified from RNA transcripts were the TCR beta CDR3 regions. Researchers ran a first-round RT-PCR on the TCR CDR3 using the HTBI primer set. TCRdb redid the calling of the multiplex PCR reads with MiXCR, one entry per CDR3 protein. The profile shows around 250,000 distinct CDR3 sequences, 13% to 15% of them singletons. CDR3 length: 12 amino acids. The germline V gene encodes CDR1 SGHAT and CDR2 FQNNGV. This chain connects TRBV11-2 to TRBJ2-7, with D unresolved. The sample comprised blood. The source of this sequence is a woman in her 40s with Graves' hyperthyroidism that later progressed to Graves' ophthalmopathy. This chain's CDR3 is CASSLEGFDLCF. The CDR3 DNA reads TGTGCCAGCAGCTTAGAGGGATTCGATTTGTGCTTC.